Included here is one T cell receptor beta chain sequence, with context. The antigen remains unidentified. CDR1 and CDR2 from the germline V gene are MNHEY and SVGAGI. The CDR3 is made up of 15 amino acids. The V and J ends lost 5 bases and 7 bases, in that order; junction bases with no gene match: 6. The entry originates in a study of cytomegalovirus exposure and HLA in healthy donors. It was with 60 Vbeta and 13 Jbeta primers that the PCR ran. Clones were read by immunoSEQ multiplex PCR, and TCRdb kept only the in-frame ones, dropping some. The table lists about 120,000 clones, around three quarters of them singletons. Findings and caveats of the study: The study listed approximately 160 cytomegalovirus-associated TCR beta chains. Later on, an analysis found that several of the most significant clusters appeared to be linked to common viral pathogens, which included parvovirus B19.

The chain has TRBV6-5 and TRBJ1-6; 9 bases line up with TRBD1. The TCR originated in a female donor in good health and CMV-seronegative. The material sequenced was PBMCs. In DNA, the CDR3 is TGTGCCAGCAGTAGGGACAGGGTGCGAAATTCACCCCTCCACTTT. Protein product: CASSRDRVRNSPLHF.